Listed here are 20 T cell receptor beta chains from one sample, sequenced in a study of CD8 T cells in Susac syndrome. The RNA input was roughly 0.45 to 1 ug, and it was reverse transcribed with random hexamers. TCRdb reprocessed the immunoSEQ multiplex PCR reads with MiXCR, giving one entry per CDR3 protein. The sample lists 120,000 or so distinct CDR3 sequences; 90% to 95% were seen once. Input material: CD8+ T cells from PBMCs. The source of these receptors is a human donor with Susac syndrome.

This clonotype was recorded once. The genes are TRBV6-2 or TRBV6-3 and TRBJ2-1; 9 bases line up with TRBD2. The CDR3 runs 15 residues. V shed 3 bases, J shed 7 bases, and the junction held 7 bases outside the gene matches. The germline V gene encodes CDR1 MNHEY and CDR2 SVGEGT. CDR3 nucleotides: TGTGCCAGCAGTTATAGAGTAGCGGGAGTAAATGAGCAGTTCTTC. Protein sequence: CASSYRVAGVNEQFF.

The rearrangement uses TRBV6-5 and TRBJ1-5; 9 bases agree with TRBD1. The junction had 10 bases not matched to a gene; V was cut back by 6 bases and J by 7 bases. There are 15 residues in the CDR3. Germline CDR1 and CDR2: MNHEY and SVGAGI. CDR3 region: CASSTDRGAGQPQHF. CDR3 in DNA: TGTGCCAGCAGCACGGACAGGGGTGCCGGGCAGCCCCAGCATTTT.

The chain links TRBV24-1 to TRBJ2-7; TRBD1 matches 10 bases. Trimming took 4 bases from V and 9 from J; bases not matched to a gene: 8. Per the germline V gene, CDR1 is KGHDR and CDR2 is SFDVKD. The CDR3 covers 14 residues. DNA for the CDR3: TGTGCCACCAGTGAGTTCGGGACAGGGGTCCCGCAGTACTTC. It encodes CATSEFGTGVPQYF.

The chain employs TRBV4-2 and TRBJ2-6, with D unclear. Per the germline V gene, CDR1 is LGHNA and CDR2 is YNFKEQ. V was cut by 0 bases and J by 4 bases, with 10 bases left in between. The CDR3 totals 16 residues. The CDR3 nucleotides are TGTGCCAGCAGCCAAGATTTGGACGGAGGGGCCAACGTCCTGACTTTC. This encodes CASSQDLDGGANVLTF.

V usage is TRBV2 and J usage is TRBJ2-5; D is unclear. This CDR3 has 13 residues. Trimming pared 6 bases from V and 2 bases from J, leaving 10 bases between. CDR1 is SNHLY, CDR2 FYNNEI, per germline. The CDR3 DNA follows: TGTGCCAGCAGGCCGATACCGCAAGAGACCCAGTACTTC. It is translated as CASRPIPQETQYF.

The chain is built from TRBV6-2 or TRBV6-3 and TRBJ2-2; TRBD1 is a possible D gene (6 bases). CDR1 MNHEY and CDR2 SVGEGT come from the germline V gene. The CDR3 loop spans 14 amino acids. The ends were cut back, 2 bases at V and 7 bases at J, with 11 bases in the middle. Here the CDR3 reads CASSYRQEHGELFF. In DNA form, the CDR3 reads TGTGCCAGCAGTTACAGACAGGAACACGGGGAGCTGTTTTTT.

The chain uses TRBV9 and TRBJ1-1; D is possibly TRBD1 (5 bases). CDR3 length: 14 amino acids. Trimming removed 3 bases from V and 4 bases from J, with 13 bases in between. Germline V gene sequence: CDR1 SGDLS, CDR2 YYNGEE. CDR3: CASSADPGPTEAFF. CDR3 nucleotide sequence: TGTGCCAGCAGCGCCGATCCGGGGCCCACTGAAGCTTTCTTT.

In this sample, this clonotype turned up once. The chain joins TRBV5-6 to TRBJ2-7, with D perhaps TRBD1 or TRBD2 (6 bases each). This CDR3 contains 14 residues. V lost 1 base and J lost 5, with 13 bases in between. Germline CDR1 SGHDT, CDR2 YYEEEE. CDR3 protein: CASSLRGRLDEQYF. CDR3 nucleotide sequence: TGTGCCAGCAGCTTGCGGGGGCGCCTCGACGAGCAGTACTTC.

This rearrangement joins TRBV6-4 to TRBJ2-1; D not certain. The germline gives CDR1 MRHNA, CDR2 SNTAGT. This CDR3 has 12 residues. V shed 0 bases and J shed 12 bases, with 9 bases lying between them. CDR3 DNA sequence: TGTGCCAGCAGTGACTCGGTCAACGGGCAGTTCTTC. Residues: CASSDSVNGQFF.

This chain joins TRBV27 and TRBJ1-5, with 7 nucleotides matching TRBD1. Trimming cost V 6 bases and J 3 bases; bases outside gene matches: 5. Germline loops: CDR1 MNHEY, CDR2 SMNVEV (reference sequence). This CDR3 comprises 14 residues. DNA for the CDR3: TGTGCCAGCAGCCTGAGGGGGCCCAATCAGCCCCAGCATTTT. Its translation: CASSLRGPNQPQHF.

The chain couples TRBV12-3 or TRBV12-4 to TRBJ2-1, with D perhaps matching TRBD2 (5 bases). CDR3 size: 13 residues. V was clipped by 3 bases and J by 7 bases, with 10 bases between them. The CDR3 nucleotides are TGTGCCAGCAGTTTCCTCGGACTGAATGAGCAGTTCTTC. Translating it yields CASSFLGLNEQFF.

This clonotype was detected only once. The chain uses TRBV5-4 and TRBJ1-3, with D possibly matching TRBD1 (6 bases). This CDR3 comprises 15 residues. V was trimmed by 0 bases and J by 4 bases, leaving 11 bases between them. Germline V gene data show CDR1 as SGHNT and CDR2 as YYREEE (reference sequence). This chain's CDR3 is CASSLGTGTGNTIYF. CDR3 bases: TGTGCCAGCAGCTTGGGCACAGGGACGGGAAACACCATATATTTT.

This rearrangement joins TRBV5-1 to TRBJ2-4, with D possibly being TRBD2 (6 bases). The V end was cut by 4 bases, the J end by 8 bases, with 25 bases between. The CDR3 contains 17 residues. Germline V gives CDR1 SGHRS, CDR2 YFSETQ. CDR3 loop: CASSPGGSRPYFDIQYF. The CDR3 DNA reads TGCGCCAGCAGCCCCGGGGGTAGCAGGCCTTACTTTGACATTCAGTACTTC.

The V gene is TRBV4-2, the J gene TRBJ2-6; D possibly corresponds to TRBD1 (5 bases). The germline gives CDR1 LGHNA, CDR2 YNFKEQ. The CDR3 totals 16 residues. Deletions cut 0 bases from V and 0 bases from J, with 6 bases between. As DNA, the CDR3 is TGTGCCAGCAGCCAAGACCAGGGCTCTGGGGCCAACGTCCTGACTTTC. Translated, it gives CASSQDQGSGANVLTF.

The chain carries TRBV19 and TRBJ2-7; possibly TRBD2 for D (6 bases). Germline assignment: CDR1 LNHDA and CDR2 SQIVND (reference sequence). The CDR3 length is 15 residues. Trimming pared 5 bases from V and 2 bases from J, leaving 16 bases between. CDR3 DNA sequence: TGTGCCAGTAGTCCCCGAGGCGGGGCGACCTACGAGCAGTACTTC. It is translated as CASSPRGGATYEQYF.

The gene calls are TRBV20-1 and TRBJ2-4; TRBD2 aligns across 12 bases. This CDR3 is 14 amino acids long. Germline V CDR1 and CDR2: DFQATT, SNEGSKA (reference sequence). With 5 bases clipped from V and 9 bases from J, the junction kept 8 bases outside the gene matches. The CDR3: CSAPRTSGIVIQYF. Here the CDR3 DNA reads TGCAGTGCTCCCAGGACTAGCGGGATAGTCATTCAGTACTTC.

V is TRBV15 and J is TRBJ2-5; 14 nucleotides match TRBD2. Per the germline V gene, CDR1 is LNHNV and CDR2 is YYDKDF (reference sequence). Unmatched junction bases numbered 6, after V lost 0 bases and J lost 6 bases. The CDR3 runs to 17 residues. CDR3 DNA: TGTGCCACCAGCAGAGATGGGACTAGCGGGAGCTGGAAGACCCAGTACTTC. Translation gives CATSRDGTSGSWKTQYF.

CDR3 sequence: CASSFSEGDNEQFF. Written as DNA, the CDR3 is TGTGCCAGCAGCTTTTCCGAGGGGGACAATGAGCAGTTCTTC. This chain joins TRBV7-9 and TRBJ2-1; D is perhaps TRBD1 (6 bases). V lost 3 bases and J 5 bases, leaving 11 bases between the germline ends. CDR3 size: 14 residues. CDR1 is SEHNR, CDR2 FQNEAQ, per germline (reference sequence).

The V gene is TRBV29-1, the J gene TRBJ2-4, with a tentative D call TRBD1 (6 bases). The CDR3 extends over 15 amino acids. Germline assignment: CDR1 SQVTM and CDR2 ANQGSEA. The V end was cut by 0 bases, the J end by 3 bases, with 12 bases between. CDR3 bases: TGCAGCGTTGAAGATCCACTACAGGGCAAAAACATTCAGTACTTC. The encoded protein is CSVEDPLQGKNIQYF.

The gene calls are TRBV9 and TRBJ2-5; 10 bases agree with TRBD2. This CDR3 comprises 17 residues. The junction had 10 bases not matched to a gene; V was cut back by 0 bases and J by 5 bases. Germline V lookup: CDR1 SGDLS, CDR2 YYNGEE. CDR3 nucleotides: TGTGCCAGCAGCGTAGACCCGGAGCGGGGGGGCCGGGAGACCCAGTACTTC. Translating it yields CASSVDPERGGRETQYF.